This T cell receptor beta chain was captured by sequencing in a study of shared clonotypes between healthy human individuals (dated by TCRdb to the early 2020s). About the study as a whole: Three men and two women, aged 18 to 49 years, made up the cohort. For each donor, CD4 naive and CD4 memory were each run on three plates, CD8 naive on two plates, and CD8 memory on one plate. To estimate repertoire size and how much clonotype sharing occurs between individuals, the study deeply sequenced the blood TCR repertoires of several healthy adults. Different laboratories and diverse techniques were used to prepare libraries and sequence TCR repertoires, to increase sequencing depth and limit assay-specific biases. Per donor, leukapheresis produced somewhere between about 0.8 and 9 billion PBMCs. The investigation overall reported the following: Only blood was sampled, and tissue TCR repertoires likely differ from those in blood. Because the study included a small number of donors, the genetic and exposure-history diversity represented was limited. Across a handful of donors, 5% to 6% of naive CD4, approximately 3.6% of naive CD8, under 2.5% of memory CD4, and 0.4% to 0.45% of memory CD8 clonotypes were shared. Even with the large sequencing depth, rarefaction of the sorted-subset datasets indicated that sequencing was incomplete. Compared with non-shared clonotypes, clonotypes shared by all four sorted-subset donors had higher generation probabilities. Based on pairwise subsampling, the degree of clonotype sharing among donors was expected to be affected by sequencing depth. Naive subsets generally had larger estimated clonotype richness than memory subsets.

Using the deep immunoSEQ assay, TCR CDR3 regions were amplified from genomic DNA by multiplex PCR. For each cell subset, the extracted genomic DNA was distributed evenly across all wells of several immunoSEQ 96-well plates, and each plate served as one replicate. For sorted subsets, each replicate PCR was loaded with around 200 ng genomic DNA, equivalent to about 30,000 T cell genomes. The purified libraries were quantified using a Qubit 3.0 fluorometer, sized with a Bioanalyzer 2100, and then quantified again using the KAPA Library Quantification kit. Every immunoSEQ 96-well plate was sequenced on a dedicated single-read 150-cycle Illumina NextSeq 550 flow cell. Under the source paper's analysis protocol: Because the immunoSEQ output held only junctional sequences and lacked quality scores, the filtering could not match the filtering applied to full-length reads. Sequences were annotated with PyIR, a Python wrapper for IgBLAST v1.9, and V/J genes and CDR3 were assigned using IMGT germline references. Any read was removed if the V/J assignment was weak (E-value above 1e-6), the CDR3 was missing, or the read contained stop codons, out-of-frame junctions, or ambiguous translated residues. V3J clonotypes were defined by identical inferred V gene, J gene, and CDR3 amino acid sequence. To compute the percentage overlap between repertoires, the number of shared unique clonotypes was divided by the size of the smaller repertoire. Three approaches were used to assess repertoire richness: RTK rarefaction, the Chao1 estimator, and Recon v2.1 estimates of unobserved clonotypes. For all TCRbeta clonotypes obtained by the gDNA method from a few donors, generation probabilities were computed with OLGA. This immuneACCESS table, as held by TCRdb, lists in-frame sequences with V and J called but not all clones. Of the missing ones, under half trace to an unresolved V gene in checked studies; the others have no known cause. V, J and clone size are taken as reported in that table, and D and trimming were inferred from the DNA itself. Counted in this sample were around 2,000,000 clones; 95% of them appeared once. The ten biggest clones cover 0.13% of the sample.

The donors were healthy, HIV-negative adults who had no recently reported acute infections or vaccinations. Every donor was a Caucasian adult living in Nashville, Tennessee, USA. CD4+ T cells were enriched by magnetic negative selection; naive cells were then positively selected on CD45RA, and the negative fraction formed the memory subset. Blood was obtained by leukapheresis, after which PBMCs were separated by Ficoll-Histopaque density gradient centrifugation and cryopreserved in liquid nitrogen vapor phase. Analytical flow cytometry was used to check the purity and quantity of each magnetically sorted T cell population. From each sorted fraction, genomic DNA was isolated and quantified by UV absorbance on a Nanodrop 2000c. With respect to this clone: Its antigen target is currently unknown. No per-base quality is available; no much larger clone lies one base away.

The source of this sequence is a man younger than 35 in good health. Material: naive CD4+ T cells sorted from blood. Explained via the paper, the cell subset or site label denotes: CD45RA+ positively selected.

CDR3 loop: CASSLYEGTEAFF. The sequence in DNA is TGTGCCAGCAGCTTATACGAAGGCACTGAAGCTTTCTTT. The rearrangement combines TRBV7-3 with TRBJ1-1, with the D gene uncertain. The CDR3 runs 13 amino acids, cysteine and phenylalanine included. Of the read, only the CDR3 DNA is kept; its 39 bases are in frame from base 1. The germline V gene provides CDR1 SGHTA and CDR2 FQGTGA. V gives up 2 bases and J gives up 4 bases, and the segment between their germline ends measures 8 bases.